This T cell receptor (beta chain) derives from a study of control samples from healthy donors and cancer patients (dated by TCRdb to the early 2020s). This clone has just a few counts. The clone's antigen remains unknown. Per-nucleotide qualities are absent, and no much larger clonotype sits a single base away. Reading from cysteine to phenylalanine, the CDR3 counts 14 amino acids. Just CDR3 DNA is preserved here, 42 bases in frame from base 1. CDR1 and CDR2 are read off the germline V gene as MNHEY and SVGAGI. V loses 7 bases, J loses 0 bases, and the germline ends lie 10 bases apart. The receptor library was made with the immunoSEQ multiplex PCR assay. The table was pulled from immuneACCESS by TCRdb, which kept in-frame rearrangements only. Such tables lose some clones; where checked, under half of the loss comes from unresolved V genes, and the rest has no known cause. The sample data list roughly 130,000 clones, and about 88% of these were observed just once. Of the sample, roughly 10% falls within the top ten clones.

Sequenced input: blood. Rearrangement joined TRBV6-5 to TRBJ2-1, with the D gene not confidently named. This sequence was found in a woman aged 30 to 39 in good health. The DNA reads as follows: TGTGCCAGCAAAGGCCTGAGCTCCTACAATGAGCAGTTCTTC. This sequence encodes CASKGLSSYNEQFF.